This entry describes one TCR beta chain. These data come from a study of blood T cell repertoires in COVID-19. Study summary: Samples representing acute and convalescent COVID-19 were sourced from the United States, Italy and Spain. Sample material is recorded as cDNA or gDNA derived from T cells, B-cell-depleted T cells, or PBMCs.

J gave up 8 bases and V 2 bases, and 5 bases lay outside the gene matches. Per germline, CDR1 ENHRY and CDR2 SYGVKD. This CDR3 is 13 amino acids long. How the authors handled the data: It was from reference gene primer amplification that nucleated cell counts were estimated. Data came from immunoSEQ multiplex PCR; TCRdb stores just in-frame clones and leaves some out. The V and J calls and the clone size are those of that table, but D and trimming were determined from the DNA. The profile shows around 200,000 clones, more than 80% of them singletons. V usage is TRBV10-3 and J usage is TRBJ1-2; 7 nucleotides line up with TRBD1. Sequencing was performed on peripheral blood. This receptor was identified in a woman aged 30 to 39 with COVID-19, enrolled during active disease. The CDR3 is CAISERQGNGYTF. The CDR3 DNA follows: TGTGCCATCAGTGAGAGACAGGGAAACGGCTACACCTTC.